The 17 T cell receptor beta chains presented below share a single source sample, sequenced in a study of cytomegalovirus exposure and HLA in healthy donors. A multiplex PCR was run with 60 Vbeta primers and 13 Jbeta primers. Generated by immunoSEQ multiplex PCR, the TCRdb table keeps only in-frame clones and is missing some. The sample holds 120,000 to 150,000 clones, 72% seen once. The material sequenced was PBMCs. All receptors come from a man between 40 and 49 years old in good health and CMV-seronegative.

The chain recombines TRBV6-1 with TRBJ1-3; 7 nucleotides agree with TRBD1. CDR3 length: 14 residues. Germline V lookup: CDR1 MNHNS, CDR2 SASEGT. Trimming took 4 bases from V and 8 from J; bases not matched to a gene: 8. In DNA form, the CDR3 reads TGTGCCAGCAGTGCCGGACAGGCTCGATACACCATATATTTT. It yields the protein CASSAGQARYTIYF.

The J gene is TRBJ2-7, the V gene TRBV5-1; the match to TRBD1 covers 7 bases. The CDR3 loop spans 14 amino acids. V lost 3 bases, J lost 0 bases, and 3 bases stayed unmatched. Per the germline V gene, CDR1 is SGHRS and CDR2 is YFSETQ. CDR3 loop: CASSSGTASYEQYF. The CDR3 DNA is TGCGCCAGCAGCTCCGGGACAGCCTCCTACGAGCAGTACTTC.

The chain has TRBV7-9 and TRBJ2-2; a possible D gene is TRBD2 (7 bases). There are 15 residues in the CDR3. CDR1 SEHNR and CDR2 FQNEAQ come from the germline V gene (reference sequence). V lost 8 bases, J lost 2 bases, and 15 bases lay in between. In DNA form, the CDR3 reads TGTGCCAGCCCTGGGGGGGCCCTAAACACCGGGGAGCTGTTTTTT. It codes for CASPGGALNTGELFF.

CDR3 DNA sequence: TGTGCCAGCAGCCCGGGACTAGCGGGAATATACGAGCAGTACTTC. It translates to CASSPGLAGIYEQYF. The chain combines TRBV9 with TRBJ2-7; TRBD2 agrees at 13 bases. This CDR3 contains 15 residues. CDR1 SGDLS and CDR2 YYNGEE come from the germline V gene. The V gene end was trimmed by 4 bases and the J gene end by 4 bases; junction bases not matched to a gene: 5.

J is TRBJ1-1 and V is TRBV6-5; 8 nucleotides match TRBD1. The germline V gene has CDR1 MNHEY and CDR2 SVGAGI. The CDR3 covers 14 residues. J gave up 4 bases and V 8 bases, and 9 bases lay outside the gene matches. The CDR3 DNA reads TGTGCCAGCTGTCAGTTCACAGGGGGCACTGAAGCTTTCTTT. It yields the protein CASCQFTGGTEAFF.

The chain uses TRBV7-9 and TRBJ2-7, with 13 bases matching TRBD2. The CDR3 runs to 18 residues. The V gene end was trimmed by 0 bases and the J gene end by 7 bases; junction bases not matched to a gene: 12. Germline V gives CDR1 SEHNR, CDR2 FQNEAQ (reference sequence). The CDR3 loop reads CASSLAPRTSGRTGEQYF. As DNA, the CDR3 is TGTGCCAGCAGCTTAGCGCCTAGGACTAGCGGGAGAACGGGGGAGCAGTACTTC. Full variable domain (rest looked up from reference TRBV7-9 and TRBJ2-7): DTGVSQNPRHKITKRGQNVTFRCDPISEHNRLYWYRQTLGQGPEFLTYFQNEAQLEKSRLLSDRFSAERPKGSFSTLEIQRTEQGDSAMYLCASSLAPRTSGRTGEQYFGPGTRLTVT.

The gene calls are TRBV2 and TRBJ1-2; D uncertain. The CDR3 contains 13 residues. The germline V and J ends were trimmed by 4 bases and 4 bases, with 10 bases remaining between them. Germline CDR1 reads SNHLY; CDR2 reads FYNNEI. CDR3 sequence: CASSGGGFYGYTF. CDR3 sequence (DNA): TGTGCCAGCAGTGGGGGAGGCTTCTATGGCTACACCTTC.

The rearrangement joins TRBV29-1 to TRBJ1-5, with a tentative D call TRBD1 (6 bases). Germline V CDR1 and CDR2: SQVTM, ANQGSEA. V shed 5 bases and J shed 2 bases, with 13 bases lying between them. CDR3 length: 14 residues. The CDR3 bases are TGCAGCGTTATCCAACAGGGTGGCAATCAGCCCCAGCATTTT. It translates to CSVIQQGGNQPQHF. Filled out from reference TRBV29-1 and TRBJ1-5, the complete variable domain reads SAVISQKPSRDICQRGTSLTIQCQVDSQVTMMFWYRQQPGQSLTLIATANQGSEATYESGFVIDKFPISRPNLTFSTLTVSNMSPEDSSIYLCSVIQQGGNQPQHFGDGTRLSIL.

This chain links TRBV28 with TRBJ2-1, with 9 bases matching TRBD1. V dropped 5 bases and J dropped 8; count of bases not matched to a gene: 7. Germline-derived CDR1 and CDR2 are MDHEN and SYDVKM. This CDR3 has 14 residues. The CDR3 spells CASSLRTGDDEQFF. The DNA of the CDR3 is TGTGCCAGCAGTCTTAGGACAGGGGACGATGAGCAGTTCTTC.

The chain combines TRBV6-4 with TRBJ2-1; 11 bases map to TRBD2. CDR1 is MRHNA, CDR2 SNTAGT, per germline. Trimming cost V 0 bases and J 4 bases; bases outside gene matches: 2. The CDR3 extends over 16 amino acids. The CDR3 sequence is CASSDSASGGYNEQFF. For the CDR3, the DNA is TGTGCCAGCAGTGACTCCGCTAGCGGGGGGTACAATGAGCAGTTCTTC.

This clone has just one count. This chain uses TRBV27 with TRBJ2-5; D may be TRBD2 (6 bases). The CDR3 runs 14 residues. Germline CDR1 MNHEY, CDR2 SMNVEV (reference sequence). Between the trimmed V and J ends, which lost 0 bases and 4 bases, there was a span of 9 bases. The CDR3 protein is CASSLSHGGETQYF. CDR3 in DNA: TGTGCCAGCAGTTTATCGCACGGGGGAGAGACCCAGTACTTC.

In this sample, this clone turned up once. J is TRBJ2-7 and V is TRBV7-2; the D is unclear. The CDR3 has 14 residues. The germline V gene encodes CDR1 SGHTA and CDR2 FQGNSA. Deletions cut 5 bases from V and 1 base from J, with 12 bases between. The CDR3 DNA sequence: TGTGCCAGCAGCCTTGACCTAGTATCCTACGAGCAGTACTTC. Amino acids: CASSLDLVSYEQYF.

This chain links TRBV5-1 with TRBJ2-7, with D possibly matching TRBD1 (6 bases). The V and J ends lost 4 bases and 2 bases respectively, with 13 bases between them. The germline V gene encodes CDR1 SGHRS and CDR2 YFSETQ. The CDR3 has 14 amino acids. CDR3 in DNA: TGCGCCAGCAGCCCGAGACAGGTTACCTACGAGCAGTACTTC. Protein product: CASSPRQVTYEQYF.

This rearrangement joins TRBV2 to TRBJ1-2; D is possibly TRBD1 (5 bases). The CDR3 is 12 residues long. Trimming stripped 8 bases from V and 8 bases from J, with 15 bases between. CDR1 is SNHLY, CDR2 FYNNEI, per germline. For the CDR3, the DNA is TGTGCCAGCGGCCGGGGGGTGCGCGGCTACACCTTC. It encodes CASGRGVRGYTF.

The chain couples TRBV6-5 to TRBJ1-4, with 7 bases that match TRBD1. V trimming: 6 bases; J trimming: 6 bases; junction bases outside the gene matches: 4. Germline values: CDR1 MNHEY, CDR2 SVGAGI. The CDR3 totals 13 residues. CDR3 coding DNA: TGTGCCAGCAGCCGCGACAGGGATGAAAAACTGTTTTTT. It specifies CASSRDRDEKLFF.

This chain joins TRBV11-2 and TRBJ2-2; tentative D call: TRBD2 (7 bases). V shed 5 bases and J shed 8 bases, with 15 bases lying between them. Germline CDR1 is SGHAT and CDR2 is FQNNGV. This CDR3 contains 14 residues. Here the CDR3 DNA reads TGTGCCAGCAGCAGGGACATACTAGCGGGGGAGCTGTTTTTT. This translates into CASSRDILAGELFF.

This sequence joins TRBV5-1 and TRBJ2-3; possible D gene TRBD2, 6 bases. With 7 bases removed from V and 1 base from J, the gap between germline ends came to 16 bases. The germline V gene has CDR1 SGHRS and CDR2 YFSETQ. This CDR3 is 15 amino acids long. This CDR3 reads CASGPTGDGTDTQYF. CDR3 nucleotides: TGCGCCAGCGGCCCCACGGGGGACGGCACAGATACGCAGTATTTT.